The rows below give T cell receptor beta chains drawn from one sample of a study of blood T cell repertoires in COVID-19. TCRdb keeps only in-frame clones here, not all; method: immunoSEQ multiplex PCR. Of about 160,000 clones listed, approximately 77% were seen once; the top ten hold roughly 10%. The sequencing input was peripheral blood. Every receptor here comes from a woman of 80 years or more with active or convalescent COVID-19. The CDR3 runs from the conserved cysteine through the conserved F or W. A D gene is named only where the DNA matches it firmly.

.,14,TRBJ1-1,TRBV10-3,TGTGCCATCAGCGAAGGGGGACTGAACACTGAAGCTTTCTTT,CAISEGGLNTEAFF
TRBD1,16,TRBJ1-1,TRBV5-5,TGTGCCAGCAGCTGGGACAGGCCGATCTGGAACACTGAAGCTTTCTTT,CASSWDRPIWNTEAFF
TRBD1,16,TRBJ2-5,TRBV5-1,TGCGCCAGCAGCTACCTACAACAGGGGGCGGGGGAGACCCAGTACTTC,CASSYLQQGAGETQYF
TRBD2,20,TRBJ2-3,TRBV5-4,TGTGCCAGCAGCCCGGGGACTAGCGGGACCCTCCCTGGGGGCACAGATACGCAGTATTTT,CASSPGTSGTLPGGTDTQYF
.,13,TRBJ1-1,TRBV6-1,TGTGCCAGCAGTGACGGGGGTCGGACTGAAGCTTTCTTT,CASSDGGRTEAFF
.,15,TRBJ2-3,TRBV15,TGTGCCACCAGCAGAGACCCTAGAAACACAGATACGCAGTATTTT,CATSRDPRNTDTQYF
TRBD2,15,TRBJ2-3,TRBV4-2,TGTGCCAGCAGCCTTATGGGACTAGCGGCAGATACGCAGTATTTT,CASSLMGLAADTQYF
.,14,TRBJ2-7,TRBV5-1,TGCGCCAGCAGCTTAGCTAGTCGGGCCTACGAGCAGTACTTC,CASSLASRAYEQYF
TRBD2,15,TRBJ2-3,TRBV19,TGTGCCAGTAGTACCCGCCGACTAGCAGGGGATACGCAGTATTTT,CASSTRRLAGDTQYF
TRBD1,16,TRBJ2-1,TRBV9,TGTGCCAGCAGCTCGAATCCGGGACAGGGTAAAAATGAGCAGTTCTTC,CASSSNPGQGKNEQFF
TRBD2,15,TRBJ2-1,TRBV7-6,TGTGCCAGCAGCCCTACTAGCGGGAGGGCCAATGAGCAGTTCTTC,CASSPTSGRANEQFF
TRBD1,14,TRBJ1-3,TRBV11-2,TGTGCCAGCTCAACAGGGGGTGCCGGAAACACCATATATTTT,CASSTGGAGNTIYF
.,14,TRBJ2-1,TRBV6-1,TGTGCCAGCAGTGAAGCCGCGGGGTACAATGAGCAGTTCTTC,CASSEAAGYNEQFF
.,16,TRBJ1-3,TRBV14,TGTGCCAGCAGCCGAGGTGGGGCCCTCTCTGGAAACACCATATATTTT,CASSRGGALSGNTIYF
.,14,TRBJ1-5,TRBV2,TGTGCCAGCAGGAGCAGGGTAACCAATCAGCCCCAGCATTTT,CASRSRVTNQPQHF
.,12,TRBJ1-1,TRBV5-1,TGCGCCAGCAGGGAGCCGAACACTGAAGCTTTCTTT,CASREPNTEAFF
.,16,TRBJ1-3,TRBV19,TGTGCCAGTAGTATCGACGTGTGGGGGGACGGAAACACCATATATTTT,CASSIDVWGDGNTIYF
TRBD1,18,TRBJ1-3,TRBV18,TGTGCCAGCTCACCGTCTATGAAGGCAGGGGGCTCTGGAAACACCATATATTTT,CASSPSMKAGGSGNTIYF
.,12,TRBJ2-1,TRBV28,TGTGCCAGCAGTTTTTCAGTCAATGAGCAGTTCTTC,CASSFSVNEQFF
TRBD1,16,TRBJ1-4,TRBV6-1,TGTGCCAGCAGTGCAACTTCCGGACAGGGAGATGAAAAACTGTTTTTT,CASSATSGQGDEKLFF
TRBD1,15,TRBJ1-2,TRBV5-1,TGCGCCAGCAGCCACCGGGACAGGGGGCTCGGAGGCTACACCTTC,CASSHRDRGLGGYTF
TRBD1,16,TRBJ1-6,TRBV11-1,TGTGCCAGCAGCAAAGACAGGGTGGCCGCTAATTCACCCCTCCACTTT,CASSKDRVAANSPLHF
TRBD1,14,TRBJ1-2,TRBV5-1,TGCGCCAGCAGCCAATCCACAGGGGACTATGGCTACACCTTC,CASSQSTGDYGYTF
TRBD1,15,TRBJ1-1,TRBV18,TGTGCCAGCTCACCGCAACAGGGGGCGACCACTGAAGCTTTCTTT,CASSPQQGATTEAFF